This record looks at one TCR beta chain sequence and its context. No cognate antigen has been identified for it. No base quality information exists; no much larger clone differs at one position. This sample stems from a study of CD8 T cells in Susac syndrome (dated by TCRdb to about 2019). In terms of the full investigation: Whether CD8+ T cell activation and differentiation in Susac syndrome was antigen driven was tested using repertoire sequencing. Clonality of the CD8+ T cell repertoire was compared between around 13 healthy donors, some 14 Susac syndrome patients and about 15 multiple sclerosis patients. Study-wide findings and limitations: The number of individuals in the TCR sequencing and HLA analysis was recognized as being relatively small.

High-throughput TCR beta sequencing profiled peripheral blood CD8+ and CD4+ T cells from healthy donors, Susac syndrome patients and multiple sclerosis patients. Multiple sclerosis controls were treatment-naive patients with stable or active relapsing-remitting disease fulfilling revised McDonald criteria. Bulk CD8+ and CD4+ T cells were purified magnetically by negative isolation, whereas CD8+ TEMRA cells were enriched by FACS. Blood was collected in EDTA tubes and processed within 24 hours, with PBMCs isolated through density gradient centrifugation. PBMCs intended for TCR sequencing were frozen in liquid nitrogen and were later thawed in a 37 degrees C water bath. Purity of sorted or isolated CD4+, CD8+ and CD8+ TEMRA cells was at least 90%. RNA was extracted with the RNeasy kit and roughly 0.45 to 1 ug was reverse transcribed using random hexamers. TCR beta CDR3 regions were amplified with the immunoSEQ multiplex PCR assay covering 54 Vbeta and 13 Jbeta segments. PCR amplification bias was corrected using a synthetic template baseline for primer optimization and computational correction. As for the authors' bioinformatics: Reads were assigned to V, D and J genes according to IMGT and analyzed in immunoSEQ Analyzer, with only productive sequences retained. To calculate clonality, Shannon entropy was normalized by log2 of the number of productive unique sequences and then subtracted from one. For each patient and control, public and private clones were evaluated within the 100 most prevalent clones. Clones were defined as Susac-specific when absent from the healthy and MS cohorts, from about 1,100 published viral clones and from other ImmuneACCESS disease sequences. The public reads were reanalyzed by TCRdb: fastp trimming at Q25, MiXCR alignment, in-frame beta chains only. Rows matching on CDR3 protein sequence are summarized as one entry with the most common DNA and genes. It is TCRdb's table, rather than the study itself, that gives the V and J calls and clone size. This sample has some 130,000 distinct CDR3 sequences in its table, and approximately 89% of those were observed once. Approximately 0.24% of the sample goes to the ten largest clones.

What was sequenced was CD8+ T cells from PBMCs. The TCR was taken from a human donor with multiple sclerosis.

The DNA sequence is as follows: TGTGCCAGTAGTATAGATGAGGAGACCGGGGAGCTGTTTTTT. It is translated as CASSIDEETGELFF. This receptor chain uses TRBV19 and TRBJ2-2; the D gene remains uncertain. Taken from cysteine to phenylalanine, the CDR3 has 14 residues. Just the 42-base CDR3 DNA is kept, in frame starting at base 1. The germline V gene (reference sequence) supplies CDR1 LNHDA and CDR2 SQIVND. V loses 0 bases, J loses 5 bases, and the germline ends lie 7 bases apart.